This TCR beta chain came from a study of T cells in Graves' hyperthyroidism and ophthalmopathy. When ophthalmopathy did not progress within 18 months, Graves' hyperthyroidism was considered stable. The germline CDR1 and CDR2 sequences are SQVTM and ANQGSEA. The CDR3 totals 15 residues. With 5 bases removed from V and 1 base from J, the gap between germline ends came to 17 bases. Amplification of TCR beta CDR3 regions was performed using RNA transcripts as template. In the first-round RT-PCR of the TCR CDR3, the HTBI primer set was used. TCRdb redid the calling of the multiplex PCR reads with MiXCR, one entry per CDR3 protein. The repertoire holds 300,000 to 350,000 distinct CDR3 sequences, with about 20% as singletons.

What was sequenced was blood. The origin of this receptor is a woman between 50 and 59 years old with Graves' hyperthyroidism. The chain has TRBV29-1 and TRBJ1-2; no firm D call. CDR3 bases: TGCAGCGTTCGTAAACATCAGATGGTTAACTATGGCTACACCTTC. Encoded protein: CSVRKHQMVNYGYTF.